One TCR beta chain is described in this entry. Its target is not known. A read error is possible here, since a much larger clone lies one base away. The CDR3 totals 15 residues. The V and J ends lost 9 bases and 1 base respectively, with 15 bases between them. Germline CDR1 reads MNHNS; CDR2 reads SASEGT. RNA transcripts served as the template for amplifying TCR beta CDR3 regions. The study used the HTBI primer set for a first-round RT-PCR of the TCR CDR3. In TCRdb, the multiplex PCR reads were re-called with MiXCR into one record per CDR3 protein. The sample includes roughly 710,000 distinct CDR3 sequences, approximately 36% of them seen just once. The data stem from a study of T cells in Graves' hyperthyroidism and ophthalmopathy. Study outcomes and limitations: Expanded thyroid clonotypes (above 0.001) were mostly also found in blood.

This TCR was recovered from a woman in her forties with Graves' hyperthyroidism. What was sequenced was blood. The J gene is TRBJ2-2, the V gene TRBV6-1; D is ambiguous. The CDR3 DNA reads as TGTGCCAGTAGGATGCGCAGAGTGAACACCGGGGAGCTGTTTTTT. This codes for CASRMRRVNTGELFF.